Reported below is one T cell receptor (beta chain). Its antigen is still unknown. This record comes from a study of cytomegalovirus exposure and HLA in healthy donors. The CDR3 has 13 residues. Per the germline V gene, CDR1 is ENHRY and CDR2 is SYGVKD. V dropped 5 bases and J dropped 5; count of bases not matched to a gene: 1. Here immunoSEQ multiplex PCR was the method, and the copy in TCRdb shows in-frame clones only, minus some. The table lists roughly 300,000 clones, about nine tenths of them singletons. Study findings and constraints: A few chains linked to CMV were shown in vitro to be specific for CMV antigens. A later analysis found first-cohort TCR clusters tended to co-occur in the 130 or so validation repertoires. The authors enumerated under 200 TCR beta chains as linked to cytomegalovirus. Reports showed the classifier diagnosing cytomegalovirus status with high specificity and sensitivity.

This chain links TRBV10-3 with TRBJ2-1; 9 nucleotides line up with TRBD2. Material: PBMCs. The clonotype originates from a woman under 30 in good health and CMV-seronegative. CDR3 nucleotides: TGTGCCATCAGTAGACTAGCGGACAATGAGCAGTTCTTC. Its protein product is CAISRLADNEQFF.